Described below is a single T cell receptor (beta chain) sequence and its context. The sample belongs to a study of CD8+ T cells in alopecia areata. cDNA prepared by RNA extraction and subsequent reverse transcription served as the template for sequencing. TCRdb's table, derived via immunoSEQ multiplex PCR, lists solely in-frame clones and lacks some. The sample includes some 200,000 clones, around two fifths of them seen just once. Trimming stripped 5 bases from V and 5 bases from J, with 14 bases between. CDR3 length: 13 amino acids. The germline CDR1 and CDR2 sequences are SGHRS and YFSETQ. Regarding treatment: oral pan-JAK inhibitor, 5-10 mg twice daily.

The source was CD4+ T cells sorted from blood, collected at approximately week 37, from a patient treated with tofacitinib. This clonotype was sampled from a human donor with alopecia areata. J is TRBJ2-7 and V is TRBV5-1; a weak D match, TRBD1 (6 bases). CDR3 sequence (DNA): TGCGCCAGCAGACTCACAGGGAGCGACGAGCAGTACTTC. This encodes CASRLTGSDEQYF.